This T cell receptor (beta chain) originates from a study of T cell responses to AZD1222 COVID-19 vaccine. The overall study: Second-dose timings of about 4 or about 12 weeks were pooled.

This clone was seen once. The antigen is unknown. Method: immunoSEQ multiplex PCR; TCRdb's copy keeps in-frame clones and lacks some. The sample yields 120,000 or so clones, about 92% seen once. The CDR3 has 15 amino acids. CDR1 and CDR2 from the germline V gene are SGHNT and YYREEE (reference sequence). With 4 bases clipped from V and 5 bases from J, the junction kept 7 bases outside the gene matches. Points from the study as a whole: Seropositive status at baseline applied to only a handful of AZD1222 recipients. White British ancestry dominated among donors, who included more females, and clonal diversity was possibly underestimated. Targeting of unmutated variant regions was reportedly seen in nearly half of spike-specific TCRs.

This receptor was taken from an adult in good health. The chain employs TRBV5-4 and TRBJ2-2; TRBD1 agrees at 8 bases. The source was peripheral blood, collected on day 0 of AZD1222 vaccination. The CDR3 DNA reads TGTGCCAGCAGCCCCAGGGGGCCGGGGACCGGGGAGCTGTTTTTT. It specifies CASSPRGPGTGELFF.